Below are 22 T cell receptor beta chains sequenced from a single sample in a study of Ad26.COV2.S vaccination and SARS-CoV-2 variants (dated by TCRdb to the early 2020s). The treatment or condition label of this sample denotes: approximately 18 received Ad26.COV2.S at low or high dose, single or two shots; about 5 received placebo; per-sample allocation not given. For vaccine and placebo recipients, the sequenced repertoires came from samples collected on day 63 after the first injection. Library method: the immunoSEQ multiplex PCR assay. TCRdb provides this immuneACCESS table in a form limited to in-frame rearrangements. Some clones are lacking; in checked studies, under half of them reflect an unresolved V gene, and why the rest are absent is not known. This sample has some 340,000 clones in its table, and approximately 86% of those were observed once. 2.1% of the sample is held by the ten biggest clonotypes.

Here the sequenced sample was peripheral blood, taken in a trial of Ad26.COV2.S vaccine versus placebo. The receptors here all came from a person aged 18-65 years who received the Ad26.COV2.S COVID-19 vaccine or a placebo.

The rearrangement uses TRBV6-5 and TRBJ2-2; D uncertain. The germline V gene has CDR1 MNHEY and CDR2 SVGAGI. This CDR3 is built from 16 residues. V was cut by 2 bases and J by 4 bases, with 14 bases left in between. In DNA, the CDR3 is TGTGCCAGCAGTTACGGCCTTCGCGGATCCACCGGGGAGCTGTTTTTT. This sequence encodes CASSYGLRGSTGELFF.

This clone was found once. This chain links TRBV18 with TRBJ2-1, with 14 positions matching TRBD2. The CDR3 covers 17 residues. Germline loops: CDR1 KGHSH, CDR2 LQKENI. With 4 bases clipped from V and 6 bases from J, the junction kept 8 bases outside the gene matches. The CDR3 region has the DNA TGTGCCAGCTCACGAACGACTAGCGGGGGGGCAGGCAATGAGCAGTTCTTC. Amino acids: CASSRTTSGGAGNEQFF.

In this sample, this clone turned up once. The chain has TRBV19 and TRBJ2-2, with a possible D match to TRBD2 (6 bases). This CDR3 has 15 residues. Germline V gene data show CDR1 as LNHDA and CDR2 as SQIVND (reference sequence). V lost 11 bases to trimming and J lost 0 bases, with 16 bases between them. The CDR3 is CAAQVRGSNTGELFF. CDR3 bases: TGTGCCGCCCAGGTCCGGGGGTCGAACACCGGGGAGCTGTTTTTT.

This chain connects TRBV28 to TRBJ2-5; 10 positions match TRBD2. The CDR3 has 16 amino acids. V lost 4 bases and J lost 5; bases outside the gene matches: 10. Per germline, CDR1 MDHEN and CDR2 SYDVKM. CDR3 sequence (DNA): TGTGCCAGCAGTTCCAGCGGGGGGGTTTGGTATGAGACCCAGTACTTC. It translates to CASSSSGGVWYETQYF.

At least ten counts were recorded for this clone. This chain connects TRBV4-2 to TRBJ1-3; D gene ambiguous. Germline V gene lookup returns CDR1 LGHNA and CDR2 YNFKEQ. CDR3 size: 12 residues. V dropped 2 bases and J dropped 7 bases, with 6 bases sitting between them. As DNA, the CDR3 is TGTGCCAGCAGCCAATGGGGTAACACCATATATTTT. Translated: CASSQWGNTIYF.

Comment on this clone: This CDR3 is also generated by other DNA sequences in the sample. This chain connects TRBV5-1 to TRBJ2-3; 10 bases map to TRBD2. The CDR3 is 15 amino acids. V lost 4 bases to trimming and J lost 6 bases; unmatched junction nucleotides: 8. The germline CDR1 and CDR2 sequences are SGHRS and YFSETQ. CDR3: CASSLLAGGADTQYF. In DNA form, the CDR3 reads TGCGCCAGCAGCCTCTTAGCGGGGGGCGCCGATACGCAGTATTTT.

The chain recombines TRBV28 with TRBJ2-7; D gene uncertain. V lost 8 bases and J 2 bases, leaving 10 bases between the germline ends. CDR3 size: 12 residues. CDR1 is MDHEN and CDR2 is SYDVKM in the germline V gene. The CDR3 loop reads CASLQQPYEQYF. Written as DNA, the CDR3 is TGTGCCAGCTTACAGCAACCCTACGAGCAGTACTTC.

The V call is TRBV5-3, the J call TRBJ2-7; tentative D call: TRBD1 (6 bases). TRBV5-3 is an ORF; its function is uncertain. The CDR3 runs to 14 residues. The V and J ends lost 4 bases and 1 base respectively, with 12 bases between them. The CDR3 DNA follows: TGTGCCAGAAGCACACAGGGAGAGTCCTACGAGCAGTACTTC. Protein product: CARSTQGESYEQYF.

This clone was found once. The rearrangement links TRBV3-1 (or the pseudogene TRBV3-2) to TRBJ2-3; 10 positions match TRBD2. V lost 4 bases and J lost 6; bases outside the gene matches: 10. The CDR3 is 16 amino acids. Germline V gene sequence: CDR1 LGHDT, CDR2 YNNKEL (reference sequence). The CDR3: CASSPGSGGASDTQYF. In DNA form, the CDR3 reads TGTGCCAGCAGCCCAGGCAGCGGGGGGGCCTCTGATACGCAGTATTTT.

The rearrangement uses TRBV2 and TRBJ2-1; TRBD2 agrees at 13 bases. Trimming removed 7 bases from V and 4 bases from J; junction bases left unmatched: 10. Germline assignment: CDR1 SNHLY and CDR2 FYNNEI. This CDR3 region has 17 residues. This chain's CDR3 is CASKMTSGGLPYNEQFF. Here the CDR3 DNA reads TGTGCCAGCAAAATGACTAGCGGGGGGTTACCGTACAATGAGCAGTTCTTC.

CDR3 sequence reads: CASSLQPPRGPYNEQFF. The DNA for the CDR3 is TGTGCCAGCAGTCTCCAGCCTCCGCGGGGGCCCTACAATGAGCAGTTCTTC. J is TRBJ2-1 and V is TRBV7-2; weak D call: TRBD2 (7 bases). The germline gives CDR1 SGHTA, CDR2 FQGNSA. The V and J ends lost 6 bases and 2 bases respectively, with 20 bases between them. The length of the CDR3 is 17 residues.

J is TRBJ2-5 and V is TRBV3-1 (or the pseudogene TRBV3-2); D tentatively fits TRBD1 or TRBD2 (5 bases each). The length of the CDR3 is 14 residues. Germline V CDR1 and CDR2: LGHDT, YNNKEL (reference sequence). Deletions cut 4 bases from V and 3 bases from J, with 12 bases between. The CDR3 reads CASSPSGTKETQYF. CDR3 nucleotides: TGTGCCAGCAGCCCGTCAGGGACCAAAGAGACCCAGTACTTC.

The CDR3 loop reads CASSLEQLTDTQYF. CDR3 nucleotides: TGCGCCAGCAGCTTGGAGCAGCTCACAGATACGCAGTATTTT. The chain uses TRBV5-1 and TRBJ2-3; no firm D call. CDR3 length: 14 residues. The ends were cut back, 0 bases at V and 2 bases at J, with 7 bases in the middle. From germline, CDR1 is SGHRS and CDR2 YFSETQ.

The CDR3 sequence: CAIKDSTDTQYF. In DNA, the CDR3 is TGTGCCATCAAAGACAGCACAGATACGCAGTATTTT. This chain links TRBV10-3 with TRBJ2-3; D is unclear. In germline, CDR1 is ENHRY, CDR2 SYGVKD. V lost 7 bases and J 0 bases, leaving 5 bases between the germline ends. The CDR3 contains 12 residues.

The chain joins TRBV10-2 to TRBJ1-1; D might be TRBD1 (6 bases). CDR3 length: 13 amino acids. Germline assignment: CDR1 WSHSY and CDR2 SAAADI. Deletions cut 8 bases from V and 5 bases from J, with 15 bases between. The CDR3 spells CASEDSWGTEAFF. DNA of the CDR3: TGCGCCAGCGAGGACAGCTGGGGGACTGAAGCTTTCTTT.

The chain couples TRBV18 to TRBJ2-2; TRBD1 is a possible D gene (6 bases). V lost 3 bases to trimming and J lost 6 bases, with 17 bases between them. The CDR3 covers 16 residues. Germline-derived CDR1 and CDR2 are KGHSH and LQKENI. The DNA of the CDR3 is TGTGCCAGCTCACCTTATTCCGGGACATTAGCCGGGGAGCTGTTTTTT. Encoded protein: CASSPYSGTLAGELFF. Combining the CDR3 with reference TRBV18 and TRBJ2-2 gives the whole variable domain NAGVMQNPRHLVRRRGQEARLRCSPMKGHSHVYWYRQLPEEGLKFMVYLQKENIIDESGMPKERFSAEFPKEGPSILRIQQVVRGDSAAYFCASSPYSGTLAGELFFGEGSRLTVL.

This rearrangement joins TRBV7-3 to TRBJ2-2; 8 positions match TRBD1. The germline V gene encodes CDR1 SGHTA and CDR2 FQGTGA. V trimming: 5 bases; J trimming: 4 bases; junction bases outside the gene matches: 6. The CDR3 loop spans 15 amino acids. CDR3 in DNA: TGTGCCAGCAGCCTGGACAGGGCGAGCACCGGGGAGCTGTTTTTT. As protein: CASSLDRASTGELFF.

The chain combines TRBV11-2 with TRBJ2-2; TRBD1 matches 10 bases. With 8 bases clipped from V and 6 bases from J, the junction kept 6 bases outside the gene matches. The CDR3 totals 14 residues. Germline-derived CDR1 and CDR2 are SGHAT and FQNNGV. The DNA of the CDR3 is TGTGCCAGCGGACAGGGGGTAATCGCCGGGGAGCTGTTTTTT. Translation: CASGQGVIAGELFF.

Only one count was recorded for this clone. This chain connects TRBV6-1 to TRBJ1-1; a possible D gene is TRBD1 (6 bases). Trimming cost V 2 bases and J 10 bases, with 17 bases left between them. Germline V CDR1 and CDR2: MNHNS, SASEGT. This CDR3 has 14 amino acids. As DNA, the CDR3 is TGTGCCAGCAGTGAAATGGGGGACACCGGGGGAGCTTTCTTT. Its translation: CASSEMGDTGGAFF.

The chain has TRBV30 and TRBJ1-5; no definite D call. V was cut by 1 base and J by 3 bases, with 10 bases left in between. Germline V gives CDR1 GTSNPN, CDR2 SVGIG (reference sequence). The CDR3 loop spans 14 amino acids. DNA of the CDR3: TGTGCCTGGAGTGCGAGGGTCCCCAATCAGCCCCAGCATTTT. Protein: CAWSARVPNQPQHF.

The rearrangement joins TRBV5-4 to TRBJ2-2; D may be TRBD2 (5 bases). Germline V gene lookup returns CDR1 SGHNT and CDR2 YYREEE (reference sequence). Trimming left V 3 bases short and J 3 bases short, with 15 bases between. The CDR3 is made up of 16 amino acids. The CDR3 DNA reads TGTGCCAGCAGCTCCCCAGGAGGTTTCGACACCGGGGAGCTGTTTTTT. Protein: CASSSPGGFDTGELFF.

J is TRBJ1-1 and V is TRBV18; 11 bases are a match to TRBD1. Germline CDR1 reads KGHSH; CDR2 reads LQKENI. The J segment lost 2 bases and the V segment lost 5 bases, leaving 4 bases of the junction unmatched. The CDR3 extends over 15 amino acids. The CDR3 DNA is TGTGCCAGCTCAAGGACAGGGGGCAAAAACACTGAAGCTTTCTTT. Amino acid sequence: CASSRTGGKNTEAFF. Based on the CDR3 plus reference TRBV18 and TRBJ1-1, the full variable domain is NAGVMQNPRHLVRRRGQEARLRCSPMKGHSHVYWYRQLPEEGLKFMVYLQKENIIDESGMPKERFSAEFPKEGPSILRIQQVVRGDSAAYFCASSRTGGKNTEAFFGQGTRLTVV.